The 12 T cell receptor beta chains listed next were all sequenced from one sample in a study of blood T cell repertoires in COVID-19. Some clones are missing from TCRdb's copy, which holds only in-frame ones; the method was immunoSEQ multiplex PCR. The sample includes about 100,000 clones, more than 75% of them seen just once. Specimen: peripheral blood. These receptors came from a human donor in a cohort sampled during active COVID-19.

The V call is TRBV7-8, the J call TRBJ1-1, with 7 positions matching TRBD1. The trim removed 5 bases at V and 2 bases at J, leaving 2 bases unmatched. The CDR3 totals 13 residues. CDR1 and CDR2 from the germline V gene are SGHVS and FQNEAQ. CDR3 nucleotides: TGTGCCAGCAGCCGGGACAGAAACACTGAAGCTTTCTTT. Translating it yields CASSRDRNTEAFF.

The chain is built from TRBV18 and TRBJ2-7; TRBD1 matches at 7 bases. J was trimmed by 2 bases and V by 3 bases; bases with no gene match: 4. The V gene's germline CDR1 is KGHSH and CDR2 LQKENI. The CDR3 consists of 14 residues. The CDR3 nucleotides are TGTGCCAGCTCACCTGGGCAGGGGGCCTACGAGCAGTACTTC. Translated, it gives CASSPGQGAYEQYF.

This clone was picked up many times. The V and J genes are TRBV6-2 or TRBV6-3 and TRBJ2-1, with TRBD2 matching 7 bases. Trimming cost V 0 bases and J 3 bases; bases outside gene matches: 5. CDR1 is MNHEY and CDR2 is SVGEGT in the germline V gene. The CDR3 loop spans 16 amino acids. CDR3 residues: CASSYSAGEGYNEQFF. Written as DNA, the CDR3 is TGTGCCAGCAGTTACTCTGCGGGAGAAGGCTACAATGAGCAGTTCTTC.

The chain combines TRBV7-9 with TRBJ2-3; D is unclear. Per the germline V gene, CDR1 is SEHNR and CDR2 is FQNEAQ (reference sequence). The V end was cut by 7 bases, the J end by 2 bases, with 16 bases between. This CDR3 has 15 residues. As DNA, the CDR3 is TGTGCCAGCAACGACAACCGGCAAGTCACAGATACGCAGTATTTT. Amino acids: CASNDNRQVTDTQYF.

This clone was recorded only once. This chain links TRBV5-1 with TRBJ2-3, with 8 bases matching TRBD2. CDR1 and CDR2 from the germline V gene are SGHRS and YFSETQ. V trimming: 5 bases; J trimming: 2 bases; junction bases outside the gene matches: 1. The CDR3 sequence is 13 residues long. The CDR3 is CASRAGVTDTQYF. In nucleotides, the CDR3 is TGCGCCAGCAGAGCGGGGGTCACAGATACGCAGTATTTT.

The V and J genes are TRBV30 and TRBJ1-5; D uncertain. Between the trimmed V and J ends, which lost 3 bases and 7 bases, there was a span of 16 bases. The CDR3 loop spans 14 amino acids. The germline V gene has CDR1 GTSNPN and CDR2 SVGIG (reference sequence). CDR3 sequence reads: CAWRPPYTGQPQHF. The CDR3 DNA reads TGTGCCTGGAGGCCTCCATATACGGGGCAGCCCCAGCATTTT.

A few counts support this clone. The chain carries TRBV3-1 (or the pseudogene TRBV3-2) and TRBJ2-1; 7 bases map to TRBD2. The germline gives CDR1 LGHDT, CDR2 YNNKEL (reference sequence). This CDR3 region has 14 residues. J gave up 8 bases and V 4 bases, and 8 bases lay outside the gene matches. CDR3 DNA sequence: TGTGCCAGCAGCCGAGCGGGAAAGGGGTATGAGCAGTTCTTC. Protein product: CASSRAGKGYEQFF.

The V call is TRBV7-2, the J call TRBJ1-4; TRBD1 matches 9 bases. The trim removed 4 bases at V and 8 bases at J, leaving 11 bases unmatched. The germline gives CDR1 SGHTA, CDR2 FQGNSA. CDR3 length: 16 residues. Written as DNA, the CDR3 is TGTGCCAGCAGCTACCTCCCGGGACAGGGCTGGGAAAAACTGTTTTTT. Protein: CASSYLPGQGWEKLFF.

This rearrangement joins TRBV19 to TRBJ2-7; TRBD1 aligns across 7 bases. The trim removed 6 bases at V and 4 bases at J, leaving 9 bases unmatched. The CDR3 consists of 14 residues. CDR1 is LNHDA and CDR2 is SQIVND in the germline V gene (reference sequence). The CDR3 loop reads CASSQPGQTYEQYF. In nucleotides, the CDR3 is TGTGCCAGTAGCCAGCCGGGACAGACGTACGAGCAGTACTTC.

The genes are TRBV15 and TRBJ2-7; possible D gene TRBD1, 6 bases. The CDR3 loop spans 15 amino acids. V lost 0 bases, J lost 2 bases, and 11 bases lay in between. CDR1 is LNHNV, CDR2 YYDKDF, per germline (reference sequence). The CDR3 DNA is TGTGCCACCAGCAGAGACCGGACAGAAACCTACGAGCAGTACTTC. Translated, it gives CATSRDRTETYEQYF.

The chain combines TRBV29-1 with TRBJ2-1, with a weak D call TRBD1 (7 bases). The CDR3 spans 13 residues. Germline assignment: CDR1 SQVTM and CDR2 ANQGSEA. The ends were cut back, 4 bases at V and 10 bases at J, with 17 bases in the middle. The CDR3 sequence is CSVAQGDGGEQFF. The CDR3 DNA reads as TGCAGCGTTGCCCAGGGGGATGGGGGGGAGCAGTTCTTC.

Only a few counts were recorded for this clone. J is TRBJ2-7 and V is TRBV27; D is perhaps TRBD2 (6 bases). This CDR3 comprises 13 residues. V shed 2 bases and J shed 6 bases, with 11 bases lying between them. From germline, CDR1 is MNHEY and CDR2 SMNVEV (reference sequence). Here the CDR3 DNA reads TGTGCCAGCAGTTTAAGGAGGGCCTTCGAGCAGTACTTC. It yields the protein CASSLRRAFEQYF.